This paragraph reports one TCR beta chain. Autoimmune disease history or systemic immunosuppression led to patients being barred. Collection of blood occurred at baseline, at cycle 4 day 1, and at cycle 7 day 1. The sample is drawn from a study of OX40 agonist ivuxolimab in advanced cancers. Study in general: Patients in the trial were receiving intravenous ivuxolimab every 2 weeks, at doses of 0.01 to 10 mg/kg. Partial responses were achieved by three patients, one with hepatocellular carcinoma and two with cutaneous melanoma.

Here immunoSEQ multiplex PCR was the method, and the copy in TCRdb shows in-frame clones only, minus some. Here the sample spans 10,000 to 13,000 clones, around 84% being singletons. Material: CD4+ or CD8+ T cells sorted from blood, obtained in a trial of the OX40 agonist ivuxolimab. The source is an adult with an advanced solid tumor such as melanoma, head and neck, liver or kidney cancer.

The CDR3 region is CASSSFMQQSRANVLTF. The CDR3 DNA sequence: TGCGCCAGCAGTAGTTTCATGCAACAAAGTCGGGCCAACGTCCTGACTTTC. This rearrangement joins TRBV23-1 to TRBJ2-6; D unclear. TRBV23-1 is noted as an ORF with a role that remains uncertain. The V gene lost 5 bases and the J gene lost 5 bases, with 19 bases spanning the gap. The CDR3 covers 17 residues.